A single sample is the source of the 27 T cell receptor beta chains below, sequenced in a study of beta chain features in type 1 diabetes (dated by TCRdb to 2017 to 2018). Library generation was performed with the immunoSEQ multiplex PCR assay. All of the isolated RNA was reverse transcribed with the High Capacity cDNA Reverse Transcription Kit, so expressed TCRB transcripts were sequenced. The clones in this table, taken by TCRdb from immuneACCESS, are in-frame only. Not every clone is retained; where verified, under half of the shortfall comes from an unresolved V gene, and the cause of the rest is unknown. The sample includes some 500,000 clones, with 9.5% to 12% observed a single time. Less than 0.06% of the sample belongs to the ten largest clones. Sequencing input: naive CD4+ T cells from blood. The label giving this sample's cell subset or site can be read as: true naive CD4+ T cells. The receptor set was obtained from a woman aged 18-30 years in good health.

The chain links TRBV27 to TRBJ1-2; the D is unclear. Per the germline V gene, CDR1 is MNHEY and CDR2 is SMNVEV (reference sequence). The germline V and J ends were trimmed by 5 bases and 3 bases, with 10 bases remaining between them. The CDR3 extends over 13 amino acids. CDR3 protein: CASSQRSHYGYTF. The CDR3 nucleotides are TGTGCCAGCAGTCAAAGGTCTCACTATGGCTACACCTTC.

The chain employs TRBV29-1 and TRBJ1-5; tentatively, D is TRBD1 (5 bases). The length of the CDR3 is 13 residues. CDR1 and CDR2 from the germline V gene are SQVTM and ANQGSEA. Trimming cost V 7 bases and J 5 bases, with 15 bases left between them. The CDR3 protein is CSALAGWDQPQHF. Here the CDR3 DNA reads TGCAGCGCCCTAGCAGGGTGGGATCAGCCCCAGCATTTT.

This clone was seen more than once but under ten times. This chain uses TRBV14 with TRBJ2-7, with a tentative D call TRBD2 (5 bases). Per the germline V gene, CDR1 is SGHDN and CDR2 is FVKESK. CDR3 length: 15 residues. V was pared by 0 bases and J by 3 bases, with 12 bases between. CDR3 nucleotide sequence: TGTGCCAGCAGCCAAGAGAGAGGAGGAGGCTACGAGCAGTACTTC. Protein sequence: CASSQERGGGYEQYF.

The rearrangement joins TRBV27 to TRBJ2-1; unclear D gene. In germline, CDR1 is MNHEY, CDR2 SMNVEV (reference sequence). V was shortened by 7 bases and J by 2 bases, with 21 bases between the two germline ends. The length of the CDR3 is 17 residues. The CDR3 nucleotides read TGTGCCAGCAATCCCGTAGGACGCCGGACGACCTACAATGAGCAGTTCTTC. Protein sequence: CASNPVGRRTTYNEQFF.

This clone came up a few times. The chain employs TRBV30 and TRBJ1-5; D is unclear. Per germline, CDR1 GTSNPN and CDR2 SVGIG (reference sequence). The CDR3 is 14 residues long. V lost 2 bases, J lost 5 bases, and 13 bases lay in between. The CDR3 loop reads CAWSRGSLDQPQHF. CDR3 nucleotides: TGTGCCTGGAGTCGCGGGAGCTTGGATCAGCCCCAGCATTTT. The variable domain in full, with the rest retrieved from reference TRBV30 and TRBJ1-5, is SQTIHQWPATLVQPVGSPLSLECTVEGTSNPNLYWYRQAAGRGLQLLFYSVGIGQISSEVPQNLSASRPQDRQFILSSKKLLLSDSGFYLCAWSRGSLDQPQHFGDGTRLSIL.

The chain is built from TRBV7-3 and TRBJ2-6, with 8 bases identical to TRBD1. There are 15 residues in the CDR3. The V and J ends lost 5 bases and 2 bases, in that order; junction bases with no gene match: 2. The germline V gene has CDR1 SGHTA and CDR2 FQGTGA. CDR3 sequence reads: CASSAQGAGANVLTF. The CDR3 DNA follows: TGTGCCAGCAGCGCACAGGGGGCTGGGGCCAACGTCCTGACTTTC.

The chain recombines TRBV15 with TRBJ2-7; 8 bases agree with TRBD1. Losses at the gene ends were 1 base for V and 4 bases for J; bases not matched to a gene: 3. The CDR3 has 14 residues. Germline CDR1 is LNHNV and CDR2 is YYDKDF (reference sequence). The CDR3 region is CATSRGRGRYEQYF. CDR3 DNA: TGTGCCACCAGCAGAGGCAGGGGGCGGTACGAGCAGTACTTC.

V usage is TRBV18 and J usage is TRBJ2-7, with no clear D. The CDR3 runs to 13 residues. Trimming removed 2 bases from V and 6 bases from J, with 11 bases in between. Germline values: CDR1 KGHSH, CDR2 LQKENI. The CDR3 DNA sequence: TGTGCCAGCTCACCAGCCAGTAAGAGCGAGCAGTACTTC. Protein product: CASSPASKSEQYF.

This clone came up a few times. V usage is TRBV9 and J usage is TRBJ2-1; 10 nucleotides agree with TRBD2. J gave up 2 bases and V 3 bases, and 2 bases lay outside the gene matches. Germline loops: CDR1 SGDLS, CDR2 YYNGEE. The CDR3 extends over 15 amino acids. CDR3 DNA sequence: TGTGCCAGCAGCGATAGCGGGAGGCCCTACAATGAGCAGTTCTTC. Amino acid sequence: CASSDSGRPYNEQFF.

This clone turned up a few times. The chain couples TRBV2 to TRBJ1-2; weak D call: TRBD1 (6 bases). Looked up from germline, CDR1 is SNHLY and CDR2 is FYNNEI. V lost 7 bases, J lost 0 bases, and 15 bases lay in between. This CDR3 is built from 15 residues. CDR3 bases: TGTGCCAGCACCCTGCGGGACACTACTAACTATGGCTACACCTTC. This sequence encodes CASTLRDTTNYGYTF.

The chain recombines TRBV5-1 with TRBJ2-1; 7 nucleotides line up with TRBD2. Germline V gene sequence: CDR1 SGHRS, CDR2 YFSETQ. The V and J ends lost 4 bases and 8 bases, in that order; junction bases with no gene match: 6. The CDR3 covers 13 residues. The CDR3 DNA follows: TGCGCCAGCAGCGACCGGGACTATGATGAGCAGTTCTTC. Its protein is CASSDRDYDEQFF.

Turning to this clone: Different DNA sequences within this sample yield the same CDR3. J is TRBJ1-1 and V is TRBV28; D is uncertain. Trimming stripped 1 base from V and 11 bases from J, with 11 bases between. The germline CDR1 and CDR2 sequences are MDHEN and SYDVKM. The CDR3 runs 12 residues. CDR3: CASSLSPRGAFF. As DNA, the CDR3 is TGTGCCAGCAGTTTATCCCCCCGTGGGGCTTTCTTT.

This sequence joins TRBV7-2 and TRBJ2-2, with a tentative D call TRBD2 (5 bases). Per the germline V gene, CDR1 is SGHTA and CDR2 is FQGNSA. With 3 bases removed from V and 6 bases from J, the gap between germline ends came to 11 bases. There are 14 residues in the CDR3. The CDR3 sequence: CASSLTTVPGELFF. CDR3 coding DNA: TGTGCCAGCAGCTTGACTACCGTCCCCGGGGAGCTGTTTTTT.

This clone has more than one count but fewer than ten. The J gene is TRBJ1-5, the V gene TRBV9; D uncertain. The length of the CDR3 is 18 residues. Germline CDR1 reads SGDLS; CDR2 reads YYNGEE. The V end lost 0 bases, the J end lost 4 bases, and 20 bases lay between the germline ends. In DNA, the CDR3 is TGTGCCAGCAGCGTAGGTTTGCCGCACGTGCGGGGAAATCAGCCCCAGCATTTT. Protein sequence: CASSVGLPHVRGNQPQHF.

V usage is TRBV6-5 and J usage is TRBJ1-3, with D unresolved. The germline gives CDR1 MNHEY, CDR2 SVGAGI. The V end was cut by 6 bases, the J end by 2 bases, with 8 bases between. The CDR3 spans 13 residues. This CDR3 reads CASSYEPGNTIYF. For the CDR3, the DNA is TGTGCCAGCAGCTACGAGCCTGGAAACACCATATATTTT.

A few counts support this clone. The rearrangement joins TRBV10-3 to TRBJ2-7, with 8 nucleotides matching TRBD1. Germline CDR1 ENHRY, CDR2 SYGVKD. With V trimmed by 5 bases and J by 5 bases, 5 bases remained unmatched. The CDR3 runs to 13 residues. CDR3 in DNA: TGTGCCATCAGTAAGACAGGGGTAGACGAGCAGTACGTC. Its protein is CAISKTGVDEQYV.

J is TRBJ2-5 and V is TRBV6-5; either TRBD1 or TRBD2 may fit D (6 bases each). This CDR3 is 16 amino acids long. V was shortened by 2 bases and J by 2 bases, with 15 bases between the two germline ends. Germline CDR1 and CDR2: MNHEY and SVGAGI. CDR3 protein: CASSYRRRGAQETQYF. The CDR3 DNA sequence: TGTGCCAGCAGTTACCGCCGGAGGGGGGCTCAAGAGACCCAGTACTTC.

This chain joins TRBV28 and TRBJ2-5, with D unresolved. Trimming cost V 6 bases and J 1 base, with 9 bases left between them. This CDR3 is built from 13 residues. Germline CDR1 MDHEN, CDR2 SYDVKM. CDR3 in amino acids: CASSLTSQETQYF. The CDR3 nucleotides read TGTGCCAGCAGCCTAACAAGCCAAGAGACCCAGTACTTC.

The gene calls are TRBV18 and TRBJ1-1; TRBD1 aligns across 9 bases. V lost 4 bases to trimming and J lost 2 bases; unmatched junction nucleotides: 5. The CDR3 has 15 amino acids. CDR1 KGHSH and CDR2 LQKENI come from the germline V gene. This CDR3 reads CASSRGQGYNTEAFF. In nucleotides, the CDR3 is TGTGCCAGCTCACGGGGACAGGGTTACAACACTGAAGCTTTCTTT.

This clone has more than one count but fewer than ten. This rearrangement joins TRBV11-3 to TRBJ2-1; TRBD2 matches at 7 bases. After removal of 1 base from V and 4 bases from J, the junction contained 10 bases not matched to a gene. Looked up from germline, CDR1 is SGHNT and CDR2 is YENEEA. The CDR3 is 17 amino acids. CDR3 DNA: TGTGCCAGCAGCTTAGGGATCGGAGCGGGACCATACAATGAGCAGTTCTTC. Encoded protein: CASSLGIGAGPYNEQFF.

The rearrangement joins TRBV5-4 to TRBJ2-1, with D tentatively TRBD1 (6 bases). This CDR3 comprises 15 residues. Per the germline V gene, CDR1 is SGHNT and CDR2 is YYREEE (reference sequence). Trimming left V 4 bases short and J 6 bases short, with 17 bases between. The DNA for the CDR3 is TGTGCCAGCAGCACCGGGACAACGTACACCAATGAGCAGTTCTTC. Its translation: CASSTGTTYTNEQFF.

This clone showed up just a few times. The genes are TRBV18 and TRBJ1-6, with no clear D. The V gene lost 5 bases and the J gene lost 8 bases, with 10 bases spanning the gap. The germline gives CDR1 KGHSH, CDR2 LQKENI. The CDR3 runs to 13 residues. The CDR3 loop is CASSSSGDSPLHF. The DNA of the CDR3 is TGTGCCAGCTCATCGAGCGGAGATTCACCCCTCCACTTT.

This clone showed up just a few times. This chain connects TRBV29-1 to TRBJ2-1, with D possibly matching TRBD2 (5 bases). The CDR3 has 13 amino acids. Germline CDR1 and CDR2: SQVTM and ANQGSEA. The V and J ends lost 7 bases and 0 bases respectively, with 10 bases between them. The DNA for the CDR3 is TGCAGCGCGGGGAGATTCTCCTACAATGAGCAGTTCTTC. Translating it yields CSAGRFSYNEQFF.

This clone came up a few times. In nucleotides, the CDR3 is TGCGCCAGCAGCTTATTAAGGAGCACAGATACGCAGTATTTT. This translates into CASSLLRSTDTQYF. The chain links TRBV5-1 to TRBJ2-3; D gene ambiguous. CDR1 is SGHRS, CDR2 YFSETQ, per germline. The CDR3 runs 14 residues. The V end lost 2 bases, the J end lost 0 bases, and 7 bases lay between the germline ends.

The chain combines TRBV5-6 with TRBJ2-5; D unresolved. The germline gives CDR1 SGHDT, CDR2 YYEEEE. This CDR3 has 13 amino acids. Trimming shortened V by 5 bases and J by 5 bases, and 13 bases separated the two germline ends. The CDR3 nucleotides are TGTGCCAGCAGATTCCTTCCATGGGAGACCCAGTACTTC. Amino acid sequence: CASRFLPWETQYF.

This clone was seen at least ten times. The sample contains more than one DNA sequence encoding this CDR3. The chain has TRBV9 and TRBJ2-1, with a weak D call TRBD1 (5 bases). V was shortened by 2 bases and J by 1 base, with 7 bases between the two germline ends. Germline values: CDR1 SGDLS, CDR2 YYNGEE. The CDR3 has 14 amino acids. DNA for the CDR3: TGTGCCAGCAGCGTCCAGGGATCCTACAATGAGCAGTTCTTC. As protein: CASSVQGSYNEQFF. The whole variable domain, filled in from reference TRBV9 and TRBJ2-1, reads DSGVTQTPKHLITATGQRVTLRCSPRSGDLSVYWYQQSLDQGLQFLIQYYNGEERAKGNILERFSAQQFPDLHSELNLSSLELGDSALYFCASSVQGSYNEQFFGPGTRLTVL.

This chain uses TRBV9 with TRBJ2-5; perhaps TRBD1 as D (5 bases). Germline V gives CDR1 SGDLS, CDR2 YYNGEE. This CDR3 contains 13 residues. V lost 5 bases to trimming and J lost 5 bases, with 13 bases between them. The CDR3: CASSLGQGETQYF. The CDR3, as DNA: TGTGCCAGCAGTCTTGGGCAGGGTGAGACCCAGTACTTC.